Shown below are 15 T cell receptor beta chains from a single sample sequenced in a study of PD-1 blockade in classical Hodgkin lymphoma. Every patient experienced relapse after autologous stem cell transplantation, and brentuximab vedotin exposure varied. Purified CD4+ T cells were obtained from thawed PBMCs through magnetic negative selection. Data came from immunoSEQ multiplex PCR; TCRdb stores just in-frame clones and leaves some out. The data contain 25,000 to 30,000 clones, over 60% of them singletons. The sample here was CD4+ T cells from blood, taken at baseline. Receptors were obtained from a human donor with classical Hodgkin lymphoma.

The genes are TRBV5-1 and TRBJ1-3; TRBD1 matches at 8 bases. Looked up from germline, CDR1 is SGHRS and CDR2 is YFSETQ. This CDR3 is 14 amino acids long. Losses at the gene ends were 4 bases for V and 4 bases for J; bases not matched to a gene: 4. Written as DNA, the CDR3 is TGCGCCAGCAGCCGACAGGGGCAAGGAAACACCATATATTTT. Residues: CASSRQGQGNTIYF.

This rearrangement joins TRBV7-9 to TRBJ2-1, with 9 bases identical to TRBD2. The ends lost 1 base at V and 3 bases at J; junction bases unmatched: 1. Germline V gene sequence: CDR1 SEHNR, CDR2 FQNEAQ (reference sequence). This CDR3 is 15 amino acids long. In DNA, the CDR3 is TGTGCCAGCAGCTTAGGAGCGGGGGGCTACAATGAGCAGTTCTTC. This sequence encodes CASSLGAGGYNEQFF. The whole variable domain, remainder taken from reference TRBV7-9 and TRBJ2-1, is DTGVSQNPRHKITKRGQNVTFRCDPISEHNRLYWYRQTLGQGPEFLTYFQNEAQLEKSRLLSDRFSAERPKGSFSTLEIQRTEQGDSAMYLCASSLGAGGYNEQFFGPGTRLTVL.

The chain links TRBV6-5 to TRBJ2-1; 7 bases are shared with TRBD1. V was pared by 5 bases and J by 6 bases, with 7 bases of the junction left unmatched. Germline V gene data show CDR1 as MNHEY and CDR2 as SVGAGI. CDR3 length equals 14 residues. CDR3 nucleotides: TGTGCCAGCAGTCCAGGGGGTCTGGGCAATGAGCAGTTCTTC. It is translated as CASSPGGLGNEQFF.

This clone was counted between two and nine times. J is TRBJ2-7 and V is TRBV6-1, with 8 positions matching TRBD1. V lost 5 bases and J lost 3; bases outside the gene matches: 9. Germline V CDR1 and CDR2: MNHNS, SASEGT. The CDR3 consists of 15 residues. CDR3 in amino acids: CASSRGQGSNYEQYF. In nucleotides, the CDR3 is TGTGCCAGCAGTCGCGGACAGGGATCGAACTACGAGCAGTACTTC.

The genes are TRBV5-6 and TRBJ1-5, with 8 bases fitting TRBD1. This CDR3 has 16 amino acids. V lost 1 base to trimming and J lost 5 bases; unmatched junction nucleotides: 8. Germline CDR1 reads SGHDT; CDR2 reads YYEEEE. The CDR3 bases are TGTGCCAGCAGCTTGTCAACAGGGGGAGGGGATCAGCCCCAGCATTTT. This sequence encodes CASSLSTGGGDQPQHF.

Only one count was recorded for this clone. CDR3 bases: TGTGCCAGCAGCCGAGTTCTAGCGGGGAATGAGCAGTTCTTC. Its translation is CASSRVLAGNEQFF. The V gene is TRBV14, the J gene TRBJ2-1; 9 bases align to TRBD2. Germline CDR1 reads SGHDN; CDR2 reads FVKESK. This CDR3 has 14 amino acids. With V trimmed by 4 bases and J by 7 bases, 5 bases remained unmatched.

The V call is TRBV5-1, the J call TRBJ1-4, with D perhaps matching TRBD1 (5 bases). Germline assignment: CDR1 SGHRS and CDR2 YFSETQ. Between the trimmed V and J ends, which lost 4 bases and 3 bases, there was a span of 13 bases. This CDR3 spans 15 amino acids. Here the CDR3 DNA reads TGCGCCAGCAGCGCCAGTGGGGGGTCTAATGAAAAACTGTTTTTT. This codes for CASSASGGSNEKLFF.

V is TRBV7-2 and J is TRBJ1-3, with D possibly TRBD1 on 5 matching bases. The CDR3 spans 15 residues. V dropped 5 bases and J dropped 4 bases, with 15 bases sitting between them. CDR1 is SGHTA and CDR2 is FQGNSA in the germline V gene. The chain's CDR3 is CASSPIWGNGNTIYF. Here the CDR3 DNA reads TGTGCCAGCAGCCCAATCTGGGGGAACGGAAACACCATATATTTT.

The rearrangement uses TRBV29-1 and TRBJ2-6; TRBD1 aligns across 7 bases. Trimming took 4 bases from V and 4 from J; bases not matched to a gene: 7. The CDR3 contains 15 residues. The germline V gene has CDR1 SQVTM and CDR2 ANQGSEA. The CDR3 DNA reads TGCAGCGTTGGAACCAGGGGGACGGGGGCCAACGTCCTGACTTTC. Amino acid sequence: CSVGTRGTGANVLTF. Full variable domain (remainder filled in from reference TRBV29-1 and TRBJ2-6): SAVISQKPSRDICQRGTSLTIQCQVDSQVTMMFWYRQQPGQSLTLIATANQGSEATYESGFVIDKFPISRPNLTFSTLTVSNMSPEDSSIYLCSVGTRGTGANVLTFGAGSRLTVL.

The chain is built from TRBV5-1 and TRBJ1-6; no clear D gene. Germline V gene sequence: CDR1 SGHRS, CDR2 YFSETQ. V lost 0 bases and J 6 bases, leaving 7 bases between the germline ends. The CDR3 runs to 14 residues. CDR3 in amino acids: CASSLDSANSPLHF. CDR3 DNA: TGCGCCAGCAGCTTGGATTCGGCTAATTCACCCCTCCACTTT.

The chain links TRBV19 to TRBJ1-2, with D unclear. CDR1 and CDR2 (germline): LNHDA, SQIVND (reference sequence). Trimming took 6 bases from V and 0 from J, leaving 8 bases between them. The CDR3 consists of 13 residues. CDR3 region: CASRPDSNYGYTF. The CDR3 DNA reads TGTGCCAGTAGACCGGACTCTAACTATGGCTACACCTTC.

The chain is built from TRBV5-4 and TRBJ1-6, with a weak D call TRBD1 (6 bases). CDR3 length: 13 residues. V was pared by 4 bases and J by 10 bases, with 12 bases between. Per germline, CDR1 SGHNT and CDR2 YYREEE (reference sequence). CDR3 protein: CASSPTGRSPLHF. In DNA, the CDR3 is TGTGCCAGCAGCCCTACAGGGCGATCACCCCTCCACTTT.

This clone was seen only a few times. CDR3 loop: CASSQETGSYSYNSPLHF. CDR3 DNA sequence: TGTGCCAGCAGCCAGGAGACAGGTTCCTACTCCTATAATTCACCCCTCCACTTT. The V and J genes are TRBV7-6 and TRBJ1-6; D perhaps matches TRBD1 (6 bases). The V gene lost 5 bases and the J gene lost 0 bases, with 17 bases spanning the gap. CDR1 and CDR2 from the germline V gene are SGHVS and FNYEAQ. CDR3 length: 18 residues.

The CDR3 region has the DNA TGTGCCAGCACACCCGGTTCCGGATGGAGCTCCTACGAGCAGTACTTC. Its translation is CASTPGSGWSSYEQYF. The chain uses TRBV2 and TRBJ2-7; D is uncertain. CDR1 SNHLY and CDR2 FYNNEI come from the germline V gene. Trimming shortened V by 7 bases and J by 0 bases, and 19 bases separated the two germline ends. CDR3 length: 16 residues.

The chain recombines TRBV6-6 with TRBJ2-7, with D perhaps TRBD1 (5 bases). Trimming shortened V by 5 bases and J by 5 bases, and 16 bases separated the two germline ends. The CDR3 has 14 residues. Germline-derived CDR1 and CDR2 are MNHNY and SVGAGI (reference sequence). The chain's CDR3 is CASSGRTGVNEQYF. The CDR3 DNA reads TGTGCCAGCAGTGGCCGCACAGGCGTTAACGAGCAGTACTTC.